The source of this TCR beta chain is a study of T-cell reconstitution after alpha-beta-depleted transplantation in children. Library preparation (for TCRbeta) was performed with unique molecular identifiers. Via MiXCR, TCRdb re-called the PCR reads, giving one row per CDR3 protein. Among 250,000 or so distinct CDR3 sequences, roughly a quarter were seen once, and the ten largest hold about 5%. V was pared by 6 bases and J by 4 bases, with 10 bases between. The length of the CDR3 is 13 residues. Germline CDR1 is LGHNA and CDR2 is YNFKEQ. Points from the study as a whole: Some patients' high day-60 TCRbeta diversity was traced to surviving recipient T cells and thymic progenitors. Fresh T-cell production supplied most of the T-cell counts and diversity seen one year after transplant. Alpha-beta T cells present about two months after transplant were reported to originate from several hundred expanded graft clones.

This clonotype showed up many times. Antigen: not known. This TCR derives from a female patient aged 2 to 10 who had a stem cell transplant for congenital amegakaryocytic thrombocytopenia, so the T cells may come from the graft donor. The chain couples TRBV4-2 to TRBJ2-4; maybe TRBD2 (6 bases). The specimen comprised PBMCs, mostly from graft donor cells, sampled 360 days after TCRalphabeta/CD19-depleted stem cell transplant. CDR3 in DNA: TGTGCCAGCAGGTTGGGGACTAAAAACATTCAGTACTTC. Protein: CASRLGTKNIQYF.